The rows below give T cell receptor beta chains drawn from one sample of a study of beta chain features in type 1 diabetes. Data came from immunoSEQ multiplex PCR; TCRdb stores just in-frame clones and leaves some out. The sample lists around 140,000 clones, about 10% occurring once. Sequencing was performed on naive CD4+ T cells from blood. These TCRs come from a man younger than 35 in good health. Each CDR3 is given with its conserved first and last residue. The size field is filled for only some rows; it gives once, few, many or a size class.

size	length	V	J	CDR3
few	18	TRBV4-2	TRBJ2-1	CASSQDRGGGASINEQFF
NA	15	TRBV7-9	TRBJ1-4	CASSLEQGENEKLFF
NA	13	TRBV5-5	TRBJ2-7	CASRTTGTYEQYF
few	16	TRBV7-2	TRBJ2-7	CASSFPGGRGAYEQYF
NA	15	TRBV9	TRBJ1-4	CASSPRPGLSEKLFF
NA	18	TRBV23-1	TRBJ1-5	CASSQPRSIRVSNQPQHF
many	16	TRBV10-3	TRBJ2-3	CAISESIGLITDTQYF
few	15	TRBV9	TRBJ2-7	CASSVVGGESYEQYF
NA	15	TRBV11-2	TRBJ2-3	CASSLGGGSTDTQYF
few	14	TRBV7-9	TRBJ1-6	CASSTRTGDSPLHF
few	19	TRBV14	TRBJ2-6	CASSQVFGSGGAGANVLTF